These 24 T cell receptor beta chains were sequenced from one sample in a study of Graves' ophthalmopathy and Graves' hyperthyroidism. RNA transcripts were the template, and TCR beta CDR3 regions were amplified from them. HTBI primers were used in a first-round RT-PCR, which preceded a second-round multiplex PCR. TCRdb reprocessed the multiplex PCR reads via MiXCR and lists one record per CDR3 protein. The table includes some 390,000 distinct CDR3 sequences, around 17% detected once. Sequencing was carried out using peripheral blood. The receptors were gathered from a woman between 18 and 30 years old with Graves' ophthalmopathy.

This chain connects TRBV18 to TRBJ1-2, with D maybe TRBD1 (5 bases). The CDR3 runs 14 residues. CDR1 is KGHSH, CDR2 LQKENI, per germline. V lost 3 bases to trimming and J lost 4 bases, with 12 bases between them. The chain's CDR3 is CASSPSRARYGYTF. The CDR3 nucleotides are TGTGCCAGCTCACCGTCCAGGGCGCGCTATGGCTACACCTTC.

This clonotype showed up many times. V and J are TRBV12-3 or TRBV12-4 and TRBJ2-3, with D possibly being TRBD1 (5 bases). The CDR3 has 14 amino acids. V was shortened by 3 bases and J by 7 bases, with 14 bases between the two germline ends. CDR3 sequence reads: CASSFRHRSNTQYF. The CDR3 DNA reads as TGTGCCAGCAGTTTTAGGCACAGGAGTAATACGCAGTATTTT.

This clonotype was detected ten times or more. V gene TRBV2 combines with J gene TRBJ2-2; possible D gene TRBD2, 6 bases. CDR3 length equals 15 residues. Germline V gene sequence: CDR1 SNHLY, CDR2 FYNNEI. V dropped 1 base and J dropped 1 base, with 7 bases sitting between them. The CDR3 reads CASSEGGENTGELFF. DNA of the CDR3: TGTGCCAGCAGTGAAGGGGGGGAGAACACCGGGGAGCTGTTTTTT.

Ten or more counts support this clonotype. V is TRBV4-3 and J is TRBJ1-1; possible D gene TRBD1, 5 bases. Germline CDR1 LGHNA, CDR2 YSLEER. This CDR3 contains 15 residues. V was shortened by 0 bases and J by 3 bases, with 11 bases between the two germline ends. The CDR3: CASSQDGGTDTEAFF. DNA for the CDR3: TGCGCCAGCAGCCAAGATGGGGGGACCGACACTGAAGCTTTCTTT.

As to this clonotype: This clone may be a read error of a much larger clone one base away. This sequence joins TRBV7-9 and TRBJ2-7; maybe TRBD1 (6 bases). The CDR3 spans 14 residues. Germline values: CDR1 SEHNR, CDR2 FQNEAQ (reference sequence). The CDR3: CVSSRLDSPLEQYF. CDR3 DNA: TGTGTCAGCAGCCGGCTGGACAGTCCCCTCGAGCAGTACTTC.

This clonotype showed up many times. The chain is built from TRBV7-2 and TRBJ1-6, with no clear D. Per the germline V gene, CDR1 is SGHTA and CDR2 is FQGNSA. This CDR3 has 15 residues. V dropped 5 bases and J dropped 6 bases, with 14 bases sitting between them. CDR3 protein: CASSPRPLGNSPLHF. The CDR3, as DNA: TGTGCCAGCAGCCCTCGCCCACTGGGTAATTCACCCCTCCACTTT. Full variable domain (remainder filled in from reference TRBV7-2 and TRBJ1-6): GAGVSQSPSNKVTEKGKDVELRCDPISGHTALYWYRQSLGQGLEFLIYFQGNSAPDKSGLPSDRFSAERTGGSVSTLTIQRTQQEDSAVYLCASSPRPLGNSPLHFGNGTRLTVT.

This clonotype showed up many times. This chain uses TRBV6-2 or TRBV6-3 with TRBJ2-6; possible D gene TRBD1, 5 bases. The CDR3 runs 16 residues. V shed 6 bases and J shed 0 bases, with 12 bases lying between them. The germline gives CDR1 MNHEY, CDR2 SVGEGT. DNA of the CDR3: TGTGCCAGCAGCCTCAGGGTGGCCTCTGGGGCCAACGTCCTGACTTTC. Protein product: CASSLRVASGANVLTF.

The chain is built from TRBV6-1 and TRBJ1-5, with D possibly matching TRBD1 (5 bases). The CDR3 loop spans 14 amino acids. The germline V gene encodes CDR1 MNHNS and CDR2 SASEGT. V lost 7 bases to trimming and J lost 7 bases, with 17 bases between them. The CDR3: CASTELQVPQPQHF. In DNA, the CDR3 is TGTGCCAGCACCGAACTACAGGTACCCCAGCCCCAGCATTTT.

This clonotype was picked up many times. The chain is built from TRBV30 and TRBJ2-7; a possible D gene is TRBD1 (6 bases). Germline CDR1 GTSNPN, CDR2 SVGIG (reference sequence). The V gene lost 4 bases and the J gene lost 3 bases, with 16 bases spanning the gap. CDR3 length: 14 amino acids. In nucleotides, the CDR3 is TGTGCCTGGAACTGGCAGGGGCCCATCTACGAGCAGTACTTC. It yields the protein CAWNWQGPIYEQYF. The variable domain in full, with the rest retrieved from reference TRBV30 and TRBJ2-7, is SQTIHQWPATLVQPVGSPLSLECTVEGTSNPNLYWYRQAAGRGLQLLFYSVGIGQISSEVPQNLSASRPQDRQFILSSKKLLLSDSGFYLCAWNWQGPIYEQYFGPGTRLTVT.

This chain links TRBV28 with TRBJ1-2, with D unclear. V dropped 5 bases and J dropped 4 bases, with 14 bases sitting between them. Germline V lookup: CDR1 MDHEN, CDR2 SYDVKM. This CDR3 is 14 amino acids long. The CDR3 nucleotides read TGTGCCAGCAGTCCCGAAATCTCCGGCTATGGCTACACCTTC. This translates into CASSPEISGYGYTF.

This chain links TRBV7-2 with TRBJ2-5; 10 nucleotides match TRBD2. The CDR3 has 16 amino acids. Losses at the gene ends were 2 bases for V and 1 base for J; bases not matched to a gene: 4. The V gene's germline CDR1 is SGHTA and CDR2 FQGNSA. DNA of the CDR3: TGTGCCAGCAGCTTACGGACTAGCGGTTTCCAAGAGACCCAGTACTTC. It is translated as CASSLRTSGFQETQYF.

This clonotype was picked up many times. V gene TRBV28 combines with J gene TRBJ1-5; D may be TRBD1 (5 bases). Trimming took 5 bases from V and 9 from J, leaving 8 bases between them. CDR1 is MDHEN and CDR2 is SYDVKM in the germline V gene. The CDR3 has 11 residues. CDR3 in amino acids: CASSLRGPQHF. The CDR3 DNA reads as TGTGCCAGCAGTCTTAGGGGGCCCCAGCATTTT.

Many counts were recorded for this clonotype. The chain uses TRBV19 and TRBJ1-1; 7 bases line up with TRBD1. J lost 5 bases, V lost 8 bases, and 8 bases had no gene match. The CDR3 loop spans 13 amino acids. Germline lookup yields CDR1 LNHDA and CDR2 SQIVND (reference sequence). CDR3 sequence reads: CASSGGSRTEAFF. CDR3 DNA sequence: TGTGCCAGTTCAGGGGGTTCGAGAACTGAAGCTTTCTTT. Full variable domain (remainder filled in from reference TRBV19 and TRBJ1-1): DGGITQSPKYLFRKEGQNVTLSCEQNLNHDAMYWYRQDPGQGLRLIYYSQIVNDFQKGDIAEGYSVSREKKESFPLTVTSAQKNPTAFYLCASSGGSRTEAFFGQGTRLTVV.

This sequence joins TRBV29-1 and TRBJ1-1, with no clear D. Germline CDR1 SQVTM, CDR2 ANQGSEA. The length of the CDR3 is 13 residues. Trimming removed 7 bases at V and 5 bases at J, with 17 bases between. The CDR3 bases are TGCAGCGCCCTCCGGGCGGGAGGAACTGAAGCTTTCTTT. Translated, it gives CSALRAGGTEAFF. The full variable domain, rest sourced from reference TRBV29-1 and TRBJ1-1, is SAVISQKPSRDICQRGTSLTIQCQVDSQVTMMFWYRQQPGQSLTLIATANQGSEATYESGFVIDKFPISRPNLTFSTLTVSNMSPEDSSIYLCSALRAGGTEAFFGQGTRLTVV.

This clonotype was seen ten or more times. The junction departs from germline at one end; a sequencing error may be responsible. The rearrangement uses TRBV20-1 and TRBJ1-1, with TRBD1 identical over 9 bases. The CDR3 sequence is 16 residues long. Per the germline V gene, CDR1 is DFQATT and CDR2 is SNEGSKA (reference sequence). The CDR3: CSARGGQGKGGTEAFF. Here the CDR3 DNA reads TGCAGTGCCAGAGGAGGACAGGGGAAGGGTGGCACTGAAGCTTTCTTT.

At least ten counts were recorded for this clonotype. The CDR3 DNA reads TGTGCCAGCAGTTCGGCCCACTACGAGCAGTACTTC. This gives the protein CASSSAHYEQYF. The chain couples TRBV27 to TRBJ2-7; no clear D. The CDR3 runs 12 residues. V lost 4 bases, J lost 3 bases, and 7 bases lay in between. Germline values: CDR1 MNHEY, CDR2 SMNVEV (reference sequence).

The sample holds many counts of this clonotype. This chain uses TRBV27 with TRBJ2-7; TRBD1 matches 12 bases. The CDR3 has 15 residues. Trimming took 7 bases from V and 1 from J; bases not matched to a gene: 5. Germline V gene data show CDR1 as MNHEY and CDR2 as SMNVEV (reference sequence). Here the CDR3 reads CASTSGQGASYEQYF. The CDR3 DNA reads TGTGCCAGCACCTCGGGACAGGGGGCGTCCTACGAGCAGTACTTC.

This sequence joins TRBV7-2 and TRBJ2-7; D is tentatively TRBD1 or TRBD2 (7 bases each). V lost 5 bases to trimming and J lost 3 bases, with 14 bases between them. Looked up from germline, CDR1 is SGHTA and CDR2 is FQGNSA. The CDR3 sequence is 14 residues long. The CDR3 DNA reads as TGTGCCAGCAGCGGCAGGGGGGGTGACTACGAGCAGTACTTC. Its protein is CASSGRGGDYEQYF.

This clonotype was seen at least ten times. This chain uses TRBV7-8 with TRBJ2-5, with D uncertain. The CDR3 totals 13 residues. Per germline, CDR1 SGHVS and CDR2 FQNEAQ. V dropped 4 bases and J dropped 5 bases, with 11 bases sitting between them. The CDR3 region has the DNA TGTGCCAGCAGCTATGGCTCCTTGGAGACCCAGTACTTC. This sequence encodes CASSYGSLETQYF.

The gene calls are TRBV6-1 and TRBJ2-2; maybe TRBD2 (6 bases). CDR3 size: 15 residues. Trimming took off 5 bases at V and 0 bases at J, with 10 bases between the two ends. The germline V gene encodes CDR1 MNHNS and CDR2 SASEGT. The CDR3: CASSPTRANTGELFF. CDR3 DNA sequence: TGTGCCAGCAGTCCGACTAGGGCGAACACCGGGGAGCTGTTTTTT.

The table lists this clonotype with many counts. The chain employs TRBV2 and TRBJ1-5, with 9 bases fitting TRBD1. The CDR3 sequence is 16 residues long. V lost 5 bases and J lost 1; bases outside the gene matches: 6. The germline gives CDR1 SNHLY, CDR2 FYNNEI. CDR3 residues: CASSRQGQGSNQPQHF. DNA of the CDR3: TGTGCCAGCAGTAGACAGGGACAGGGAAGCAATCAGCCCCAGCATTTT.

The rearrangement joins TRBV18 to TRBJ1-6; D is unclear. The germline CDR1 and CDR2 sequences are KGHSH and LQKENI. V was cut by 2 bases and J by 11 bases, with 13 bases left in between. There are 14 residues in the CDR3. CDR3 residues: CASSPSTLSTPLHF. DNA for the CDR3: TGTGCCAGCTCACCAAGTACATTATCTACACCCCTCCACTTT.

This chain joins TRBV29-1 and TRBJ2-7; 9 nucleotides align to TRBD2. V shed 5 bases, J shed 1 base, and the junction held 3 bases outside the gene matches. The CDR3 is 13 residues long. Germline CDR1 and CDR2: SQVTM and ANQGSEA. Here the CDR3 reads CSVTLAGSYEQYF. CDR3 nucleotide sequence: TGCAGCGTTACCCTAGCGGGATCCTACGAGCAGTACTTC.

The sample holds many counts of this clonotype. V usage is TRBV15 and J usage is TRBJ2-2, with unresolved D. The V end lost 0 bases, the J end lost 5 bases, and 10 bases lay between the germline ends. CDR1 and CDR2 from the germline V gene are LNHNV and YYDKDF (reference sequence). There are 15 residues in the CDR3. CDR3 region: CATSRDVQETGELFF. In nucleotides, the CDR3 is TGTGCCACCAGCAGAGATGTGCAGGAAACCGGGGAGCTGTTTTTT.